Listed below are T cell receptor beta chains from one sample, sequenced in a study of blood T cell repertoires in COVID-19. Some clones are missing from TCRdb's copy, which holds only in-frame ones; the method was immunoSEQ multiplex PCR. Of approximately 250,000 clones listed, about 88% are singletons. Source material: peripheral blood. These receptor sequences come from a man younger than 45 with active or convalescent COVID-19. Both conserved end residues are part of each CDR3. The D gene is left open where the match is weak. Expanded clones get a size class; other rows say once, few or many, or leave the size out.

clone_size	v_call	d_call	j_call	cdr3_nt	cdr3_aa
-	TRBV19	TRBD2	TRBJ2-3	TGTGCCAGTAGTGACAATAGCGGGGGGGCCGTAGATACGCAGTATTTT	CASSDNSGGAVDTQYF
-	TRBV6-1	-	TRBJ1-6	TGTGCCAGCAGTGAAGTGCCCCCGGGTAGAGATTCACCCCTCCACTTT	CASSEVPPGRDSPLHF
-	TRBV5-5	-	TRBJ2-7	TGTGCCAGCAGCTCAGGGAACTCCTACGAGCAGTACTTC	CASSSGNSYEQYF
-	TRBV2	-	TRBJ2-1	TGTGCCAGTAGACTAGGGAATGAGCAGTTCTTC	CASRLGNEQFF
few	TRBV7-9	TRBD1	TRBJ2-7	TGTGCCAGCAGCCCGGGACAGGGTATCTCCTACGAGCAGTACTTC	CASSPGQGISYEQYF
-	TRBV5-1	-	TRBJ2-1	TGCGCCAGCAGCCCCCCCCCGGCCCGGGACTCGCTCTACAATGAGCAGTTCTTC	CASSPPPARDSLYNEQFF
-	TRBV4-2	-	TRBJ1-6	TGTGCCAGCAGCCAAGTCACAGGGCGAGATTCACCCCTCCACTTT	CASSQVTGRDSPLHF
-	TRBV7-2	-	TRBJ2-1	TGTGCCAGCAGCCCTAATCGGGGCAATGAGCAGTTCTTC	CASSPNRGNEQFF
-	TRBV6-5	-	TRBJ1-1	TGTGCCAGCAGTAACGACAGAGTGAACACTGAAGCTTTCTTT	CASSNDRVNTEAFF
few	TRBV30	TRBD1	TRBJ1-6	TGTGCCTGGAGTAAAGGGGTGGGACAGGTGGTTTCACCCCTCCACTTT	CAWSKGVGQVVSPLHF
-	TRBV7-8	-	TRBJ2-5	TGTGCCAGCAGCTTATGGGGCTTCCAAGAGACCCAGTACTTC	CASSLWGFQETQYF
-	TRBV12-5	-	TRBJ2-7	TGTGCTAGTGGTTTAATAGGACAGTCCTACGAGCAGTACTTC	CASGLIGQSYEQYF
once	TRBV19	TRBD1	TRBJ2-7	TGTGCCAGTAGTCCCAGGACAGGGATAATCTACGAGCAGTACTTC	CASSPRTGIIYEQYF
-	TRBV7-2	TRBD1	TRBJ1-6	TGTGCCAGCAGAGATACCGGGACAGGGAAAGATTCACCCCTCCACTTT	CASRDTGTGKDSPLHF
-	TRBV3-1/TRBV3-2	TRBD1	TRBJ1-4	TGTGCCAGCAGCCAACAGGGGGCCGGTGGGAAACTGTTTTTT	CASSQQGAGGKLFF
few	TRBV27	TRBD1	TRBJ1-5	TGTGCCAGTCGGACAGGGGACAATCAGCCCCAGCATTTT	CASRTGDNQPQHF
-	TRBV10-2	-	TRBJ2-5	TGCGCCAGCAGTGAGGGGGGCAGTCTGACCCAGTACTTC	CASSEGGSLTQYF
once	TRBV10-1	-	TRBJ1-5	TGCGCCAGCAGTGAATCTCGGGGTGAGCCCCAGCATTTT	CASSESRGEPQHF
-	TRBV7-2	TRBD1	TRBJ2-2	TGTGCCAGCAGCTTTTTAAGGGCAGGGGGTCCCGGGGAGCTGTTTTTT	CASSFLRAGGPGELFF
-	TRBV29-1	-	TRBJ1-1	TGCAGCGTCCCACAGGGTATTGAAGCTTTCTTT	CSVPQGIEAFF
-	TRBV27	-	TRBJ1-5	TGTGCCAGCAGCCCCCTATGGCCCCAGCATTTT	CASSPLWPQHF
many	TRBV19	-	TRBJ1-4	TGTGCCAGTAGACGGGGACATGAAGTTGGAGAAAAACTGTTTTTT	CASRRGHEVGEKLFF
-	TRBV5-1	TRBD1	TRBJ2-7	TGCGCCAGCAGCTCGGACAGGGGGTATAATCCCGAGCAGTACTTC	CASSSDRGYNPEQYF
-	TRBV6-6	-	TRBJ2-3	TGTGCCAGCAGTTACGCAAAGGGGGATACGCAGTATTTT	CASSYAKGDTQYF
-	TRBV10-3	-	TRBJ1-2	TGTGCCATCAGGGGGCCCGGTGGAGACACCTTC	CAIRGPGGDTF
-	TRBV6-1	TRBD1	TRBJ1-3	TGTGCCAGCGCCGGGACAGGGTCTGGAAACACCATATATTTT	CASAGTGSGNTIYF
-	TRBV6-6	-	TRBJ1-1	TGTGCCAGCAGCGAAACGGGGGTCTTCTTCACTGAAGCTTTCTTT	CASSETGVFFTEAFF
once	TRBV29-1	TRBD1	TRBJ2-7	TGCAGCGTTGGACAGGGTATCAACTACGAGCAGTACTTC	CSVGQGINYEQYF
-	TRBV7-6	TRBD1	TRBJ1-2	TGTGCCAGCAGCCTAGGGGGACAGGGACGAAGTGGCTACACCTTC	CASSLGGQGRSGYTF
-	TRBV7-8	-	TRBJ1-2	TGTGCCAGCAGTCTCAGGGACTATGGCTACACCTTC	CASSLRDYGYTF
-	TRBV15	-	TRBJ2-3	TGTGCCACCAGCACCGAGATAAATACGCAGTATTTT	CATSTEINTQYF
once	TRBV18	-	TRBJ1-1	TGTGCCAGCTCACCTTGGGAAGGGAGCGGCACTGAAGCTTTCTTT	CASSPWEGSGTEAFF
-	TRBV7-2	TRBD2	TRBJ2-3	TGTGCCAGCAGCTTACAGTTGACGGGGGGAGGAGCGCAGTATTTT	CASSLQLTGGGAQYF
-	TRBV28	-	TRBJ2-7	TGTGCCAGCAGCCCCATCGGCAGGGCGGACGAGCAGTACTTC	CASSPIGRADEQYF
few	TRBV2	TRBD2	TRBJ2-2	TGTGCCAGCAGAGCTCCGGGACTAGTGAACACCGGGGAGCTGTTTTTT	CASRAPGLVNTGELFF
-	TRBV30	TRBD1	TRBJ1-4	TGTGCCTGGAGCCCGGGACAGGGATATGAAAAACTGTTTTTT	CAWSPGQGYEKLFF
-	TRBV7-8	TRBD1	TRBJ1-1	TGTGCCAGCAGCTTAGATGACAGGGTTTTAACTGAAGCTTTCTTT	CASSLDDRVLTEAFF
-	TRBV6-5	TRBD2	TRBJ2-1	TGTGCCAGCAGGACACTAGCGGGGGGCTATGAGCAGTTCTTC	CASRTLAGGYEQFF
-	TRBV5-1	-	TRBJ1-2	TGCGCCAGCAGCTTGGTCCCGGGGAGCTATGGCTACACCTTC	CASSLVPGSYGYTF
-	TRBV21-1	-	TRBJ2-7	TGTGCCAGCAGCACGGCCTGCGCGGAGTGCTCCTACGAGCAGTACTTC	CASSTACAECSYEQYF
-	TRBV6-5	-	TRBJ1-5	TGTGCCAGCAGTTACGGCGGCGATAGCAATCAGCCCCAGCATTTT	CASSYGGDSNQPQHF
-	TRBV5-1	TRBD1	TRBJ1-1	TGCGCCAGCAGCAAGCCGACAGGGTCTTACACTGAAGCTTTCTTT	CASSKPTGSYTEAFF
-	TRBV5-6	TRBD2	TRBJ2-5	TGTGCCAGCAGCGCCGGGGGGATCGAAGAGACCCAGTACTTC	CASSAGGIEETQYF
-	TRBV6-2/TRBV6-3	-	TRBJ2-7	TGTGCCAGCAGCGGACAACTCTACGAGCAGTACTTC	CASSGQLYEQYF
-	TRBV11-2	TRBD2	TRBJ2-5	TGTGCCAGCAGCAGACTAGCGGGGGGGCGAGAGACCCAGTACTTC	CASSRLAGGRETQYF
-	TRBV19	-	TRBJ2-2	TGTGCCAGTAGTATACGCAGGGCCCTTAACACCGGGGAGCTGTTTTTT	CASSIRRALNTGELFF
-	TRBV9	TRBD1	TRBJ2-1	TGTGCCAGCAGCGGGAAAACAGGGGGGAACTACAATGAGCAGTTCTTC	CASSGKTGGNYNEQFF
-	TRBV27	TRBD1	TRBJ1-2	TGTGCCAGCAGTTTCGCAAGAAGTACCGGGACAGTGACCTATGGCTACACCTTC	CASSFARSTGTVTYGYTF
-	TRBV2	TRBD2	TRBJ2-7	TGTGCCAGCAGTACGGGTCAAGCGGGGGGTGTGGAGCAGTACTTC	CASSTGQAGGVEQYF
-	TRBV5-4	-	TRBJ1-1	TGTGCCAGCAGCTTGGACCTGGACAGCCGGGGCACTGAAGCTTTCTTT	CASSLDLDSRGTEAFF
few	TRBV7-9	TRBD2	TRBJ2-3	TGTGCCAGCAGCTACATTGGGACTAGCGGGGGGGCAGATACGCAGTATTTT	CASSYIGTSGGADTQYF
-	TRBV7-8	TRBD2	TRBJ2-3	TGTGCCAGCAGCCGGTCGACTAGCAGCAGCACAGATACGCAGTATTTT	CASSRSTSSSTDTQYF
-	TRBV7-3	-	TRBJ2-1	TGTGCCAGCAACTCAGGGGCGGGCCTCAGCTCCTACAATGAGCAGTTCTTC	CASNSGAGLSSYNEQFF